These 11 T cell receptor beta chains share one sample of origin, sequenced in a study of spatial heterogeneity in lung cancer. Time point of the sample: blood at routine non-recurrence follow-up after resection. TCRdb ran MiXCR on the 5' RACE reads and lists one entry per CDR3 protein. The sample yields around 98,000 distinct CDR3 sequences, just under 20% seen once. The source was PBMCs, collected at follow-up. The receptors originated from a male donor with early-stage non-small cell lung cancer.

The CDR3 coding sequence is TGTGCCAGCTCACCCCGTGGGGGTCAGGGAGTGGGCGGTAGCAATCAGCCCCAGCATTTT. It encodes CASSPRGGQGVGGSNQPQHF. This chain joins TRBV18 and TRBJ1-5, with D possibly matching TRBD1 (5 bases). The CDR3 has 20 residues. Germline V gene sequence: CDR1 KGHSH, CDR2 LQKENI. V was shortened by 3 bases and J by 0 bases, with 24 bases between the two germline ends.

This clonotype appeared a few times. In DNA form, the CDR3 reads TGTGCCAGCAGACCTGCCGGGACAGTTCATGGTGGAACCCAGCCCCAGCATTTT. This sequence encodes CASRPAGTVHGGTQPQHF. The chain links TRBV27 to TRBJ1-5, with TRBD1 matching 7 bases. There are 18 residues in the CDR3. The ends lost 6 bases at V and 7 bases at J; junction bases unmatched: 21. Germline values: CDR1 MNHEY, CDR2 SMNVEV (reference sequence).

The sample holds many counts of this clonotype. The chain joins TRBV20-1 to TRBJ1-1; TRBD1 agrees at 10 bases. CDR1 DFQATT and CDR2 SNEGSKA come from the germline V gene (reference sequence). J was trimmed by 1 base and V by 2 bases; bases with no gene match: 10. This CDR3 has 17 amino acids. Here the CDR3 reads CSARYSDRGLWNTEAFF. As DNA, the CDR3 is TGCAGTGCTAGATATTCCGACAGGGGGCTGTGGAACACTGAAGCTTTCTTT.

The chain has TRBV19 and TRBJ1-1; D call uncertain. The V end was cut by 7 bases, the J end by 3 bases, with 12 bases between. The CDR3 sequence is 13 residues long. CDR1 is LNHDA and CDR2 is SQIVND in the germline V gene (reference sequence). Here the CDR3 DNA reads TGTGCCAGTATCCCGGCCCGGGACACTGAAGCTTTCTTT. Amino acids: CASIPARDTEAFF.

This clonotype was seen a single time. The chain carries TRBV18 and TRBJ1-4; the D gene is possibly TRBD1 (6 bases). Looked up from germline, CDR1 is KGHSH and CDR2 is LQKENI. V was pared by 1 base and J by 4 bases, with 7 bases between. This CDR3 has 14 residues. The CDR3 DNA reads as TGTGCCAGCTCACCACGCAGGGGTAATGAAAAACTGTTTTTT. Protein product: CASSPRRGNEKLFF. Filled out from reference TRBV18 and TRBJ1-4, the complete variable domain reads NAGVMQNPRHLVRRRGQEARLRCSPMKGHSHVYWYRQLPEEGLKFMVYLQKENIIDESGMPKERFSAEFPKEGPSILRIQQVVRGDSAAYFCASSPRRGNEKLFFGSGTQLSVL.

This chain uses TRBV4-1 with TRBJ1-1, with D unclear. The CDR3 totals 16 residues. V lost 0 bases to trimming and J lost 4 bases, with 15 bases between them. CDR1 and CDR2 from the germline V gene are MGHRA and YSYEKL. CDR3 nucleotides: TGCGCCAGCAGCCAAGATCACGACGATAGGAGCACTGAAGCTTTCTTT. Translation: CASSQDHDDRSTEAFF.

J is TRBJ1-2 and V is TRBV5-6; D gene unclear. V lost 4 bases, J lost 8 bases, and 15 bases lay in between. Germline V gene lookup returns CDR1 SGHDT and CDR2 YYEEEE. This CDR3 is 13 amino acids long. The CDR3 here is CASSPTAGRGYTF. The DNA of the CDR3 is TGTGCCAGCAGCCCCACAGCCGGGAGAGGCTACACCTTC. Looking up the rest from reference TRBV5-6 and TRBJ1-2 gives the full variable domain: DAGVTQSPTHLIKTRGQQVTLRCSPKSGHDTVSWYQQALGQGPQFIFQYYEEEERQRGNFPDRFSGHQFPNYSSELNVNALLLGDSALYLCASSPTAGRGYTFGSGTRLTVV.

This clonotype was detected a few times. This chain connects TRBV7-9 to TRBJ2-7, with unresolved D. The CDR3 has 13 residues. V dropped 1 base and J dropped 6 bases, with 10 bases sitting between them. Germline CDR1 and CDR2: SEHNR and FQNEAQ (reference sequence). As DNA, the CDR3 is TGTGCCAGCAGCTTAGGATCGGCATCCGAGCAGTACGTC. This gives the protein CASSLGSASEQYV.

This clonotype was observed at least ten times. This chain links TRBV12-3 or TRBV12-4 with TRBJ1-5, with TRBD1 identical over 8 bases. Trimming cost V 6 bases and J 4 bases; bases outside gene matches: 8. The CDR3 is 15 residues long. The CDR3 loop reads CASSLGGQGNQPQHF. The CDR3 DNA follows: TGTGCCAGCAGCCTTGGCGGACAGGGTAATCAGCCCCAGCATTTT.

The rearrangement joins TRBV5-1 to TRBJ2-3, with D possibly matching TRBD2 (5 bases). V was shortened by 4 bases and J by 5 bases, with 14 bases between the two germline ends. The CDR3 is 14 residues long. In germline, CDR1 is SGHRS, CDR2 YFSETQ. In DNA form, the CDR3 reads TGCGCCAGCAGCCCACGAAGGGAGCAAGATACGCAGTATTTT. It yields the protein CASSPRREQDTQYF.

This CDR3 reads CASSFAGNNEQFF. The CDR3 DNA is TGTGCCAGCAGTTTTGCAGGGAACAATGAGCAGTTCTTC. The V and J genes are TRBV12-3 or TRBV12-4 and TRBJ2-1; D may be TRBD1 (5 bases). Trimming removed 3 bases at V and 5 bases at J, with 8 bases between. CDR3 size: 13 residues.